This TCR beta chain is from a study of shared clonotypes between healthy human individuals. Overall study findings and caveats: Tissues were not sampled, only blood, and their repertoires likely differ.

Here immunoSEQ multiplex PCR was the method, and the copy in TCRdb shows in-frame clones only, minus some. The sample holds 2 million to 2.5 million clones; approximately 90% are singletons and the top ten take approximately 0.41%. Germline V gives CDR1 SEHNR, CDR2 FQNEAQ (reference sequence). This CDR3 is built from 15 residues. Trimming cost V 6 bases and J 3 bases; bases outside gene matches: 8. Concerning this clone itself: What it binds is not known.

The source of this sequence is a man aged 18 to 30 in good health. Some clones in this sample may be carry-over from other donors' samples. The V call is TRBV7-9, the J call TRBJ2-1, with 7 bases aligning to TRBD2. Sequenced input: naive CD4+ T cells from PBMCs. The subset: CD45RA+ positively selected. The CDR3 sequence: CASRESGTIYNEQFF. CDR3 sequence (DNA): TGTGCCAGCAGAGAGAGCGGGACGATCTACAATGAGCAGTTCTTC. The complete variable domain, with remaining parts taken from reference TRBV7-9 and TRBJ2-1, reads DTGVSQNPRHKITKRGQNVTFRCDPISEHNRLYWYRQTLGQGPEFLTYFQNEAQLEKSRLLSDRFSAERPKGSFSTLEIQRTEQGDSAMYLCASRESGTIYNEQFFGPGTRLTVL.